The clone carrying this TCR beta chain was found many times. The antigen remains unidentified. This specimen belongs to a study of CD8+CD57+ T cells in acquired aplastic anemia. At the level of the study: An average of about 3.4 ug of DNA was obtained from sorted CD4+ and CD8+ cells.

Study-wide points: Patients were compared with controls for CD8+ Simpson's diversity, and no significant difference emerged.

The template for TCR beta VDJ and CDR3 sequence profiling was genomic DNA. One entry per CDR3 protein results from TCRdb running MiXCR on the reads. The repertoire holds hundreds of thousands of distinct CDR3 sequences, with 65% to 80% as singletons. The CDR3 sequence is 16 residues long. V lost 5 bases to trimming and J lost 3 bases; unmatched junction nucleotides: 9. The V gene's germline CDR1 is MNHEY and CDR2 SMNVEV (reference sequence). The chain uses TRBV27 and TRBJ2-7; the match to TRBD1 covers 11 bases. The sequence was obtained from a human donor in good health, serving as a control. The specimen was sorted CD4+, CD8+, or CD8+CD57+ T cells (not recorded which) from PBMCs. CDR3 nucleotides: TGTGCCAGCAGTCCGGGACCGGGACAGGGGGACTACGAGCAGTACTTC. It translates to CASSPGPGQGDYEQYF.